A single sample is the source of the 20 T cell receptor beta chains below, sequenced in a study of cytomegalovirus exposure and HLA in healthy donors. The primer mix had 60 Vbeta and 13 Jbeta primers. Some clones are missing from TCRdb's copy, which holds only in-frame ones; the method was immunoSEQ multiplex PCR. This table has 65,000 or so clones, roughly 80% appearing once. Sequences were obtained from PBMCs. These receptors were collected from a woman between 40 and 55 years old in good health and CMV-seropositive.

J is TRBJ2-7 and V is TRBV10-2; 10 nucleotides match TRBD2. Germline assignment: CDR1 WSHSY and CDR2 SAAADI. This CDR3 comprises 15 residues. V shed 6 bases and J 5 bases; nucleotides not matched to a gene: 10. CDR3 protein: CASRRLAGGSDEQYF. In nucleotides, the CDR3 is TGCGCCAGCAGAAGACTAGCGGGCGGGTCCGACGAGCAGTACTTC.

The chain uses TRBV5-1 and TRBJ1-3, with no clear D. Per the germline V gene, CDR1 is SGHRS and CDR2 is YFSETQ. Trimming cost V 0 bases and J 0 bases, with 4 bases left between them. This CDR3 region has 14 residues. The CDR3 is CASSLAGSGNTIYF. CDR3 nucleotide sequence: TGCGCCAGCAGCTTGGCCGGCTCTGGAAACACCATATATTTT.

V gene TRBV30 combines with J gene TRBJ1-1; 8 bases map to TRBD1. The CDR3 has 15 residues. In germline, CDR1 is GTSNPN, CDR2 SVGIG (reference sequence). The ends lost 2 bases at V and 4 bases at J; junction bases unmatched: 9. The CDR3 sequence: CAWSMDPDRVTEAFF. The CDR3 nucleotides are TGTGCCTGGAGTATGGACCCGGACAGGGTCACTGAAGCTTTCTTT.

The genes are TRBV19 and TRBJ2-3, with 7 positions matching TRBD1. The germline V gene has CDR1 LNHDA and CDR2 SQIVND (reference sequence). V lost 5 bases and J lost 0; bases outside the gene matches: 5. The CDR3 sequence is 15 residues long. CDR3 nucleotides: TGTGCCAGTAGTCACAGGGGCTTTAGCACAGATACGCAGTATTTT. This sequence encodes CASSHRGFSTDTQYF.

Worth noting for this clone: Other DNA sequences in this sample translate to the same CDR3. The V gene is TRBV5-6, the J gene TRBJ2-5; 8 bases line up with TRBD2. The CDR3 length is 15 residues. Germline V gene sequence: CDR1 SGHDT, CDR2 YYEEEE. V lost 0 bases and J lost 5; bases outside the gene matches: 6. The CDR3 DNA is TGTGCCAGCAGCTTGGGCGGGGGGAGAAAGGAGACCCAGTACTTC. The encoded protein is CASSLGGGRKETQYF.

This clone was counted once. The chain is built from TRBV6-1 and TRBJ1-2, with TRBD1 matching over 7 bases. The germline gives CDR1 MNHNS, CDR2 SASEGT. V was pared by 7 bases and J by 2 bases, with 10 bases of the junction left unmatched. The CDR3 has 15 amino acids. CDR3 in DNA: TGTGCCAGCACCCAAAGGGGGCAGGGGAACTATGGCTACACCTTC. Protein product: CASTQRGQGNYGYTF.

This rearrangement joins TRBV6-5 to TRBJ1-1; D is unclear. V was pared by 0 bases and J by 2 bases, with 10 bases between. In germline, CDR1 is MNHEY, CDR2 SVGAGI. This CDR3 is built from 15 residues. Here the CDR3 reads CASSYSQTQNTEAFF. In DNA, the CDR3 is TGTGCCAGCAGTTACTCACAGACCCAAAACACTGAAGCTTTCTTT.

V is TRBV5-6 and J is TRBJ2-3; D perhaps matches TRBD1 (6 bases). Germline V gene sequence: CDR1 SGHDT, CDR2 YYEEEE. Trimming removed 4 bases from V and 4 bases from J, with 19 bases in between. CDR3 size: 16 residues. CDR3 residues: CASSRDPTGIADTQYF. In nucleotides, the CDR3 is TGTGCCAGCAGCAGGGACCCGACAGGAATCGCAGATACGCAGTATTTT.

This chain joins TRBV7-2 and TRBJ1-2, with D uncertain. V lost 5 bases, J lost 3 bases, and 7 bases lay in between. The CDR3 consists of 12 residues. Per germline, CDR1 SGHTA and CDR2 FQGNSA. This CDR3 reads CASSPTHYGYTF. For the CDR3, the DNA is TGTGCCAGCAGCCCAACTCACTATGGCTACACCTTC.

J is TRBJ2-3 and V is TRBV6-1, with 12 bases matching TRBD2. This CDR3 contains 13 residues. The junction had 6 bases not matched to a gene; V was cut back by 10 bases and J by 7 bases. Germline CDR1 MNHNS, CDR2 SASEGT. CDR3 loop: CATLGLAGYTQYF. The CDR3 DNA reads TGTGCCACCCTCGGACTAGCGGGGTATACGCAGTATTTT.

This sequence joins TRBV5-6 and TRBJ1-2; D may be TRBD1 (5 bases). V shed 0 bases and J shed 5 bases, with 8 bases lying between them. Germline values: CDR1 SGHDT, CDR2 YYEEEE. This CDR3 comprises 13 residues. CDR3 in amino acids: CASSLDGGYGYTF. CDR3 nucleotide sequence: TGTGCCAGCAGCTTGGACGGGGGGTATGGCTACACCTTC.

The chain carries TRBV4-3 and TRBJ2-3; 10 positions agree with TRBD2. In germline, CDR1 is LGHNA, CDR2 YSLEER. V shed 0 bases and J 0 bases; nucleotides not matched to a gene: 3. This CDR3 is 17 amino acids long. The CDR3 DNA sequence: TGCGCCAGCAGCCAAGATCGGACTAGCGGAAGCACAGATACGCAGTATTTT. The encoded protein is CASSQDRTSGSTDTQYF.

V gene TRBV5-6 combines with J gene TRBJ2-7; tentatively, D is TRBD1 (6 bases). Between the trimmed V and J ends, which lost 2 bases and 4 bases, there was a span of 16 bases. The CDR3 length is 15 residues. Germline V gene lookup returns CDR1 SGHDT and CDR2 YYEEEE. The CDR3 bases are TGTGCCAGCAGCTTCCGGGGAACAGGGCGGTACGAGCAGTACTTC. Protein product: CASSFRGTGRYEQYF.

V and J are TRBV11-2 and TRBJ2-3, with D possibly TRBD1 on 6 matching bases. CDR1 is SGHAT, CDR2 FQNNGV, per germline. The CDR3 is 16 amino acids. V was shortened by 4 bases and J by 0 bases, with 14 bases between the two germline ends. In nucleotides, the CDR3 is TGTGCCAGCAGCTGGGGGCAGACTGGAAGCACAGATACGCAGTATTTT. It codes for CASSWGQTGSTDTQYF.

This chain connects TRBV7-6 to TRBJ1-2; 11 bases agree with TRBD1. This CDR3 region has 14 residues. The V segment lost 5 bases and the J segment 7 bases; nucleotides outside the gene matches: 6. The V gene's germline CDR1 is SGHVS and CDR2 FNYEAQ. This CDR3 reads CASSQDRGRGGYTF. DNA of the CDR3: TGTGCCAGCAGCCAGGACAGGGGGCGGGGTGGCTACACCTTC.

This rearrangement joins TRBV4-3 to TRBJ1-1; perhaps TRBD1 as D (6 bases). The CDR3 spans 16 residues. CDR1 and CDR2 from the germline V gene are LGHNA and YSLEER. V was clipped by 1 base and J by 0 bases, with 12 bases between them. In DNA form, the CDR3 reads TGCGCCAGCAGCCAAGGGATCAGGGGAGTGAACACTGAAGCTTTCTTT. This sequence encodes CASSQGIRGVNTEAFF.

This clone was detected a few times. The chain recombines TRBV4-1 with TRBJ2-5, with D maybe TRBD2 (5 bases). Germline V lookup: CDR1 MGHRA, CDR2 YSYEKL. The CDR3 loop spans 13 amino acids. Between the trimmed V and J ends, which lost 0 bases and 6 bases, there was a span of 8 bases. This CDR3 is CASSQEGSQTQYF. CDR3 in DNA: TGCGCCAGCAGCCAAGAGGGGAGTCAGACCCAGTACTTC.

This clone was seen a few times. V is TRBV4-1 and J is TRBJ2-1; D might be TRBD2 (6 bases). Trimming cost V 1 base and J 0 bases, with 10 bases left between them. Germline V CDR1 and CDR2: MGHRA, YSYEKL. This CDR3 has 16 amino acids. The CDR3 reads CASSQVAGLSYNEQFF. In DNA form, the CDR3 reads TGCGCCAGCAGCCAAGTGGCGGGGCTCTCCTACAATGAGCAGTTCTTC.

The chain employs TRBV27 and TRBJ1-5; D remains ambiguous. The CDR3 is 13 residues long. Trimming pared 8 bases from V and 0 bases from J, leaving 8 bases between. Germline CDR1 is MNHEY and CDR2 is SMNVEV (reference sequence). CDR3 amino acids: CASADYSNQPQHF. CDR3 DNA sequence: TGTGCCAGCGCGGATTATAGCAATCAGCCCCAGCATTTT.

The V and J genes are TRBV7-6 and TRBJ1-6; a weak D match, TRBD1 (5 bases). CDR1 and CDR2 (germline): SGHVS, FNYEAQ. Between the trimmed V and J ends, which lost 5 bases and 10 bases, there was a span of 12 bases. This CDR3 is built from 13 residues. CDR3 residues: CASSPAGVSPLHF. The CDR3 DNA is TGTGCCAGCAGCCCGGCGGGGGTGTCACCCCTCCACTTT.